The 28 T cell receptor beta chains below come from one sample, sequenced in a study of blood T cell repertoires in COVID-19. The protocol was immunoSEQ multiplex PCR, while the TCRdb copy is restricted to in-frame clones and leaves out a portion. The repertoire holds roughly 13,000 clones, with approximately 73% as singletons. The specimen sequenced was peripheral blood. The origin of the receptors is a boy aged 2 to 9 with active or convalescent COVID-19.

The chain joins TRBV28 to TRBJ2-3; 9 bases fit TRBD1. CDR3 length: 15 residues. Germline V gene sequence: CDR1 MDHEN, CDR2 SYDVKM. J was trimmed by 4 bases and V by 6 bases; bases with no gene match: 8. CDR3: CASRPDRGGADTQYF. The DNA for the CDR3 is TGTGCCAGCAGACCGGACAGGGGTGGCGCAGATACGCAGTATTTT.

This chain connects TRBV15 to TRBJ2-1; 15 bases are a match to TRBD2. Germline trimming cut 6 bases from V and 5 bases from J; bases unmatched to any gene: 8. Germline CDR1 LNHNV, CDR2 YYDKDF (reference sequence). There are 17 residues in the CDR3. CDR3 sequence reads: CATSRTSGGAINNEQFF. CDR3 nucleotide sequence: TGTGCCACCAGTAGGACTAGCGGGGGGGCAATCAACAATGAGCAGTTCTTC.

The chain links TRBV7-2 to TRBJ2-7; 13 nucleotides agree with TRBD2. The CDR3 is made up of 17 amino acids. Germline V CDR1 and CDR2: SGHTA, FQGNSA. The V and J ends lost 3 bases and 2 bases, in that order; junction bases with no gene match: 7. This chain's CDR3 is CASSLLLAGGRPYEQYF. The CDR3, as DNA: TGTGCCAGCAGCTTGTTACTAGCGGGAGGGAGACCCTACGAGCAGTACTTC.

The rearrangement uses TRBV7-2 and TRBJ1-1, with a possible D match to TRBD1 (5 bases). CDR3 length: 13 residues. V was pared by 1 base and J by 13 bases, with 16 bases between. Germline loops: CDR1 SGHTA, CDR2 FQGNSA. CDR3 residues: CASSLEGRVNVFF. The CDR3 DNA is TGTGCCAGCAGCTTAGAAGGCAGGGTTAACGTTTTCTTT.

The V and J genes are TRBV24-1 and TRBJ1-2, with 7 positions matching TRBD1. Per germline, CDR1 KGHDR and CDR2 SFDVKD. The CDR3 is made up of 14 amino acids. V lost 2 bases and J lost 4; bases outside the gene matches: 3. The CDR3 nucleotides are TGTGCCACCAGTGATTGGACAGGACTCTATGGCTACACCTTC. Translation: CATSDWTGLYGYTF.

The chain combines TRBV5-1 with TRBJ2-3; 8 bases map to TRBD1. Germline V lookup: CDR1 SGHRS, CDR2 YFSETQ. This CDR3 is 14 amino acids long. Trimming cost V 0 bases and J 5 bases; bases outside gene matches: 2. DNA of the CDR3: TGCGCCAGCAGCTTGGCAGGGGGCAGAGATACGCAGTATTTT. As protein: CASSLAGGRDTQYF.

The chain couples TRBV18 to TRBJ1-6; D is ambiguous. CDR3 length: 13 amino acids. Germline V gives CDR1 KGHSH, CDR2 LQKENI. Trimming stripped 6 bases from V and 6 bases from J, with 9 bases between. In nucleotides, the CDR3 is TGTGCCAGCTCTCATGGGCCTAATTCACCCCTCCACTTT. Translated, it gives CASSHGPNSPLHF.

The chain links TRBV6-5 to TRBJ1-2, with 7 positions matching TRBD1. The CDR3 is 13 residues long. Germline V gives CDR1 MNHEY, CDR2 SVGAGI. V shed 8 bases, J shed 2 bases, and the junction held 5 bases outside the gene matches. CDR3 in amino acids: CASAPGQNYGYTF. The CDR3 region has the DNA TGTGCCAGCGCACCGGGACAGAACTATGGCTACACCTTC.

The gene calls are TRBV5-1 and TRBJ2-5; 9 positions agree with TRBD2. CDR1 and CDR2 (germline): SGHRS, YFSETQ. Trimming at V came to 8 bases and at J to 5 bases, leaving 13 bases not matched to a gene. This CDR3 has 15 amino acids. The CDR3 sequence: CASGESGGLPETQYF. For the CDR3, the DNA is TGCGCCAGTGGGGAAAGCGGGGGGCTCCCCGAGACCCAGTACTTC.

The CDR3 spells CASSQELLWAPGANVLTF. The CDR3 DNA sequence: TGCGCCAGCAGCCAAGAACTCCTTTGGGCCCCTGGGGCCAACGTCCTGACTTTC. The chain links TRBV4-3 to TRBJ2-6; unclear D gene. Per the germline V gene, CDR1 is LGHNA and CDR2 is YSLEER. V was cut by 0 bases and J by 2 bases, with 14 bases left in between. CDR3 length: 18 residues.

The genes are TRBV6-2 or TRBV6-3 and TRBJ2-5; D perhaps matches TRBD2 (5 bases). The CDR3 contains 12 residues. V lost 0 bases and J lost 7, with 6 bases in between. The germline V gene has CDR1 MNHEY and CDR2 SVGEGT. The CDR3: CASSYSEVTQYF. For the CDR3, the DNA is TGTGCCAGCAGTTACTCGGAGGTGACCCAGTACTTC.

This chain links TRBV5-1 with TRBJ2-7, with 9 bases identical to TRBD1. Germline CDR1 reads SGHRS; CDR2 reads YFSETQ. The CDR3 runs 15 residues. V trimming: 4 bases; J trimming: 1 base; junction bases outside the gene matches: 6. The CDR3 loop reads CASSKSGTGSYEQYF. In nucleotides, the CDR3 is TGCGCCAGCAGCAAATCAGGGACAGGGTCCTACGAGCAGTACTTC.

Of note for this clone: The sample holds other DNA sequences that translate to the same CDR3. This rearrangement joins TRBV19 to TRBJ2-7, with TRBD1 as a possible D gene (5 bases). The germline CDR1 and CDR2 sequences are LNHDA and SQIVND (reference sequence). This CDR3 is 15 amino acids long. V lost 5 bases, J lost 5 bases, and 19 bases lay in between. CDR3 sequence: CASSSLGQGPHEQYF. The CDR3 DNA reads as TGTGCCAGTAGTTCCCTTGGCCAGGGCCCCCACGAGCAGTACTTC.

The chain recombines TRBV25-1 with TRBJ2-7, with D tentatively TRBD2 (6 bases). There are 14 residues in the CDR3. CDR1 and CDR2 (germline): MGHDK, SYGVNS. Trimming removed 7 bases from V and 0 bases from J, with 13 bases in between. As DNA, the CDR3 is TGTGCCAGCATCCCCTCCGGGAGCTCCTACGAGCAGTACTTC. Its protein is CASIPSGSSYEQYF.

The CDR3 sequence is CAVGQGATRRTEAFF. CDR3 in DNA: TGTGCCGTGGGGCAGGGGGCCACAAGGCGCACTGAAGCTTTCTTT. The chain couples TRBV7-9 to TRBJ1-1; TRBD1 aligns across 8 bases. Unmatched junction bases numbered 15, after V lost 11 bases and J lost 4 bases. This CDR3 contains 15 residues. Germline V gene lookup returns CDR1 SEHNR and CDR2 FQNEAQ (reference sequence).

This chain links TRBV7-6 with TRBJ1-2; a possible D gene is TRBD1 (5 bases). Germline-derived CDR1 and CDR2 are SGHVS and FNYEAQ. Trimming cost V 5 bases and J 6 bases, with 25 bases left between them. CDR3 length: 17 amino acids. CDR3 loop: CASSPNEFAGFGHGYTF. The DNA for the CDR3 is TGTGCCAGCAGCCCTAACGAGTTCGCAGGGTTTGGCCATGGCTACACCTTC. Filled out from reference TRBV7-6 and TRBJ1-2, the complete variable domain reads GAGVSQSPRYKVTKRGQDVALRCDPISGHVSLYWYRQALGQGPEFLTYFNYEAQQDKSGLPNDRFSAERPEGSISTLTIQRTEQRDSAMYRCASSPNEFAGFGHGYTFGSGTRLTVV.

This clone was counted between two and nine times. The rearrangement links TRBV28 to TRBJ2-7; D is possibly TRBD1 (5 bases). The V end was cut by 5 bases, the J end by 2 bases, with 10 bases between. CDR1 and CDR2 from the germline V gene are MDHEN and SYDVKM. The CDR3 extends over 13 amino acids. The CDR3, as DNA: TGTGCCAGCAGTCAGGGCCAAGCCTACGAGCAGTACTTC. It is translated as CASSQGQAYEQYF.

The chain joins TRBV4-1 to TRBJ2-1; 8 bases are shared with TRBD1. Per germline, CDR1 MGHRA and CDR2 YSYEKL. The CDR3 sequence is 16 residues long. V lost 1 base and J lost 3; bases outside the gene matches: 5. The CDR3 loop reads CASSQVHRGDYNEQFF. The CDR3 DNA reads as TGCGCCAGCAGCCAAGTGCACAGGGGGGACTACAATGAGCAGTTCTTC.

The chain uses TRBV11-3 and TRBJ2-5; D not certain. The CDR3 extends over 13 amino acids. V gave up 2 bases and J gave up 7 bases, with 11 bases separating them. Germline CDR1 SGHNT, CDR2 YENEEA. The CDR3 DNA is TGTGCCAGCAGCTTACGAGCGTCGGGGACCCAGTACTTC. It is translated as CASSLRASGTQYF.

The sample holds a few counts of this clone. In nucleotides, the CDR3 is TGTGCCAGCAGCCAAGTCCTAGCGGGGGTTGAGCAGTTCTTC. It yields the protein CASSQVLAGVEQFF. The V gene is TRBV3-1 (or the pseudogene TRBV3-2), the J gene TRBJ2-1, with 10 bases aligning to TRBD2. The CDR3 sequence is 14 residues long. CDR1 is LGHDT, CDR2 YNNKEL, per germline (reference sequence). After removal of 1 base from V and 9 bases from J, the junction contained 3 bases not matched to a gene.

The table lists this clone with a count of one. The genes are TRBV28 and TRBJ2-7; a weak D match, TRBD2 (6 bases). The CDR3 extends over 13 amino acids. The V end lost 2 bases, the J end lost 6 bases, and 11 bases lay between the germline ends. CDR1 and CDR2 from the germline V gene are MDHEN and SYDVKM. The CDR3 region has the DNA TGTGCCAGCAGTTTACGGGGGTCCGGCGAGCAGTACGTC. Translated: CASSLRGSGEQYV.

The chain employs TRBV10-2 and TRBJ2-3; 11 bases fit TRBD2. The CDR3 runs to 15 residues. Germline lookup yields CDR1 WSHSY and CDR2 SAAADI. Trimming took 6 bases from V and 6 from J; bases not matched to a gene: 8. The chain's CDR3 is CASRSLAGGRDTQYF. The CDR3 bases are TGCGCCAGCAGGTCCCTAGCGGGGGGCCGGGATACGCAGTATTTT.

This clone was observed a few times. The chain recombines TRBV4-1 with TRBJ2-7; the match to TRBD2 covers 9 bases. The V gene end was trimmed by 3 bases and the J gene end by 4 bases; junction bases not matched to a gene: 7. The CDR3 has 15 amino acids. Looked up from germline, CDR1 is MGHRA and CDR2 is YSYEKL. The CDR3 nucleotides are TGCGCCAGCAGCCAGCTGGGTAGCGGGAGTTACGAGCAGTACTTC. Amino acid sequence: CASSQLGSGSYEQYF.

This chain uses TRBV4-3 with TRBJ2-2; TRBD1 matches at 10 bases. With 1 base clipped from V and 2 bases from J, the junction kept 19 bases outside the gene matches. This CDR3 has 22 amino acids. The germline CDR1 and CDR2 sequences are LGHNA and YSLEER. This CDR3 reads CASSQVVPGTGAGRLNTGELFF. For the CDR3, the DNA is TGCGCCAGCAGCCAAGTTGTCCCCGGGACAGGGGCCGGGAGATTAAACACCGGGGAGCTGTTTTTT.

This clone has a handful of counts. The V call is TRBV28, the J call TRBJ2-5; 8 nucleotides line up with TRBD1. The V segment lost 6 bases and the J segment 7 bases; nucleotides outside the gene matches: 16. CDR3 size: 16 residues. CDR1 is MDHEN, CDR2 SYDVKM, per germline. As DNA, the CDR3 is TGTGCCAGCAGGCTCCCCAGGGGGCCGTCCCAGGGGACCCAGTACTTC. Translation: CASRLPRGPSQGTQYF.

CDR3 in DNA: TGTGCCAGCAGCTTATCGACTACTGCGCAGTACTTC. This encodes CASSLSTTAQYF. The chain has TRBV7-9 and TRBJ2-7; maybe TRBD2 (5 bases). Germline CDR1 is SEHNR and CDR2 is FQNEAQ (reference sequence). The CDR3 is 12 amino acids. Trimming shortened V by 2 bases and J by 9 bases, and 11 bases separated the two germline ends.

The V gene is TRBV9, the J gene TRBJ2-5; tentative D call: TRBD1 (6 bases). Between the trimmed V and J ends, which lost 6 bases and 1 base, there was a span of 10 bases. This CDR3 spans 13 amino acids. Germline assignment: CDR1 SGDLS and CDR2 YYNGEE. The CDR3 protein is CASTTDSQETQYF. The CDR3 bases are TGTGCCAGCACCACGGACAGCCAAGAGACCCAGTACTTC.

The V and J genes are TRBV25-1 and TRBJ2-1; 9 nucleotides align to TRBD2. The germline gives CDR1 MGHDK, CDR2 SYGVNS. With 3 bases clipped from V and 6 bases from J, the junction kept 9 bases outside the gene matches. This CDR3 has 16 residues. Here the CDR3 reads CASSDSGLALFNEQFF. In DNA form, the CDR3 reads TGTGCCAGCAGTGACTCTGGACTAGCGTTATTCAATGAGCAGTTCTTC. The full variable domain, with the rest looked up from reference TRBV25-1 and TRBJ2-1, is EADIYQTPRYLVIGTGKKITLECSQTMGHDKMYWYQQDPGMELHLIHYSYGVNSTEKGDLSSESTVSRIRTEHFPLTLESARPSHTSQYLCASSDSGLALFNEQFFGPGTRLTVL.